Following are 10 T cell receptor beta chains from one sample sequenced in a study of regulatory and conventional T cells in RAG deficiency. Sequencing used immunoSEQ multiplex PCR; TCRdb keeps in-frame clones, though not all of them. The sample carries more than 40,000 clones, around 89% recorded once. Conventional CD4+ T cells were sorted from blood as CD25-low CD127-high cells. This same sample was also part of a study on regulatory T cells. As reported in that work: Amplification used 52 TRBV primers and 13 TRBJ primers.

Sequencing input: CD4+ effector T cells sorted from blood. These receptors were obtained from a human donor in good health.

The chain recombines TRBV11-3 with TRBJ2-5, with D unresolved. The CDR3 contains 13 residues. CDR1 and CDR2 from the germline V gene are SGHNT and YENEEA. Trimming removed 6 bases from V and 4 bases from J, with 12 bases in between. The CDR3 spells CASRLSFGETQYF. The CDR3 DNA follows: TGTGCCAGCAGACTATCTTTCGGAGAGACCCAGTACTTC.

The table lists this clone with a count of one. J is TRBJ2-7 and V is TRBV6-6; 10 bases line up with TRBD1. The CDR3 covers 15 residues. CDR1 is MNHNY, CDR2 SVGAGI, per germline (reference sequence). The ends lost 6 bases at V and 4 bases at J; junction bases unmatched: 9. In DNA form, the CDR3 reads TGTGCCAGCAGAAGGTCTCGGACAGGGGGGTACGAGCAGTACTTC. Protein sequence: CASRRSRTGGYEQYF.

The V and J genes are TRBV7-2 and TRBJ1-5; no definite D call. The CDR3 has 14 residues. The germline CDR1 and CDR2 sequences are SGHTA and FQGNSA. With 5 bases removed from V and 3 bases from J, the gap between germline ends came to 11 bases. The CDR3 protein is CASSPDGPNQPQHF. DNA for the CDR3: TGTGCCAGCAGCCCGGATGGTCCCAATCAGCCCCAGCATTTT.

This clone has only one observation. V is TRBV4-2 and J is TRBJ2-5; 14 nucleotides agree with TRBD2. Germline V gene sequence: CDR1 LGHNA, CDR2 YNFKEQ. The CDR3 totals 18 residues. Trimming took 0 bases from V and 5 from J; bases not matched to a gene: 8. In DNA form, the CDR3 reads TGTGCCAGCAGCCAAGATATGGGGACTAGCGGGAGAGGGGAGACCCAGTACTTC. The encoded protein is CASSQDMGTSGRGETQYF.

This chain connects TRBV25-1 to TRBJ1-6; D is unclear. CDR1 and CDR2 (germline): MGHDK, SYGVNS. The CDR3 loop spans 14 amino acids. Trimming removed 6 bases from V and 8 bases from J, with 14 bases in between. CDR3 nucleotide sequence: TGTGCCAGCAGAAAAGGACCCTCGTATTCACCCCTCCACTTT. It codes for CASRKGPSYSPLHF.

The gene calls are TRBV29-1 and TRBJ2-1; weak D call: TRBD1 (6 bases). The germline V gene encodes CDR1 SQVTM and CDR2 ANQGSEA. V dropped 3 bases and J dropped 7 bases, with 10 bases sitting between them. The CDR3 totals 12 residues. CDR3 sequence (DNA): TGCAGCGTTGATGGGCAGGGGAATGAGCAGTTCTTC. Translated, it gives CSVDGQGNEQFF.

The chain combines TRBV5-1 with TRBJ2-3; no reliable D call. The CDR3 is made up of 14 amino acids. Trimming shortened V by 1 base and J by 5 bases, and 11 bases separated the two germline ends. The germline gives CDR1 SGHRS, CDR2 YFSETQ. CDR3 sequence reads: CASSLNTDGDTQYF. In DNA form, the CDR3 reads TGCGCCAGCAGCTTGAATACAGACGGAGATACGCAGTATTTT. Based on the CDR3 plus reference TRBV5-1 and TRBJ2-3, the full variable domain is KAGVTQTPRYLIKTRGQQVTLSCSPISGHRSVSWYQQTPGQGLQFLFEYFSETQRNKGNFPGRFSGRQFSNSRSEMNVSTLELGDSALYLCASSLNTDGDTQYFGPGTRLTVL.

The chain carries TRBV7-6 and TRBJ2-3; 9 bases match TRBD2. V shed 2 bases, J shed 0 bases, and the junction held 0 bases outside the gene matches. The CDR3 contains 15 residues. Germline CDR1 reads SGHVS; CDR2 reads FNYEAQ. CDR3 sequence reads: CASSLLAGSTDTQYF. In nucleotides, the CDR3 is TGTGCCAGCAGCTTACTAGCGGGGAGCACAGATACGCAGTATTTT.

The V gene is TRBV15, the J gene TRBJ2-5; 10 positions agree with TRBD2. In germline, CDR1 is LNHNV, CDR2 YYDKDF (reference sequence). The CDR3 runs 16 residues. V shed 0 bases and J 5 bases; nucleotides not matched to a gene: 6. CDR3 in amino acids: CATSRDTAGGHETQYF. Written as DNA, the CDR3 is TGTGCCACCAGCAGAGATACAGCGGGGGGGCATGAGACCCAGTACTTC.

This chain uses TRBV19 with TRBJ1-1, with TRBD1 matching over 9 bases. J lost 1 base, V lost 5 bases, and 8 bases had no gene match. CDR3 length equals 16 residues. The germline V gene encodes CDR1 LNHDA and CDR2 SQIVND (reference sequence). The CDR3 reads CASSAPGQGGNTEAFF. For the CDR3, the DNA is TGTGCCAGTAGTGCTCCGGGACAGGGAGGGAACACTGAAGCTTTCTTT.